The clone carrying this T cell receptor beta chain was found a few times. Its antigen is still unknown. Via MiXCR, TCRdb re-called the reads, giving one row per CDR3 protein. The sample lists about 450,000 distinct CDR3 sequences, roughly 31% occurring once. The data originate from a study of T cell repertoires in cytomegalovirus infection. Overall study context: Carrying CMV and the relevant HLA type showed in public TCR beta signatures. Study-wide results and caveats: CMV carriers having the relevant HLA were flagged by cumulative public TCR beta family frequency. Clonotypes of TCR beta that were HLA-C-restricted and CMV-specific dominated the ex vivo response.

The CDR3 extends over 19 amino acids. The V end lost 4 bases, the J end lost 0 bases, and 24 bases lay between the germline ends. Source material: PBMCs. This sequence was found in a human donor in good health (CMV status not recorded). Some clones in this sample may be carry-over from other donors' samples. V is TRBV12-3 or TRBV12-4 and J is TRBJ1-1; D not certain. CDR3 sequence: CASSSRVNPGSKVNTEAFF. The CDR3 coding sequence is TGTGCCAGCAGTTCGAGGGTGAATCCAGGATCCAAGGTGAACACTGAAGCTTTCTTT.